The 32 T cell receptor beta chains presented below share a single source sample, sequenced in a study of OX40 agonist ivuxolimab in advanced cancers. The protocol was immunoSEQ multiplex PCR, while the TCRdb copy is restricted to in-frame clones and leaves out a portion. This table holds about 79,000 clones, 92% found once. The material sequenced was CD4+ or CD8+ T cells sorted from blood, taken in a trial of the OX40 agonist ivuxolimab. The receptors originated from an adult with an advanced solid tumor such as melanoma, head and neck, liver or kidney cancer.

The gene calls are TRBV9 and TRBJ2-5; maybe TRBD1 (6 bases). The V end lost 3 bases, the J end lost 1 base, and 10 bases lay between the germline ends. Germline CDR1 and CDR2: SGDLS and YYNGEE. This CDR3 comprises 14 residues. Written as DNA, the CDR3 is TGTGCCAGCAGCGCCGGACAGTTCCAAGAGACCCAGTACTTC. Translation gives CASSAGQFQETQYF.

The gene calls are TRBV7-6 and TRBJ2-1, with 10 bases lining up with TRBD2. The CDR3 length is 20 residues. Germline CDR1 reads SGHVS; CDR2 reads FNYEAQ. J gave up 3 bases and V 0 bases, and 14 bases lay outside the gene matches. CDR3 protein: CASSLAWASGGTDIYNEQFF. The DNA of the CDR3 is TGTGCCAGCAGCTTAGCGTGGGCTAGCGGGGGAACAGATATCTACAATGAGCAGTTCTTC. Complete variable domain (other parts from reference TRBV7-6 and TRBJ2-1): GAGVSQSPRYKVTKRGQDVALRCDPISGHVSLYWYRQALGQGPEFLTYFNYEAQQDKSGLPNDRFSAERPEGSISTLTIQRTEQRDSAMYRCASSLAWASGGTDIYNEQFFGPGTRLTVL.

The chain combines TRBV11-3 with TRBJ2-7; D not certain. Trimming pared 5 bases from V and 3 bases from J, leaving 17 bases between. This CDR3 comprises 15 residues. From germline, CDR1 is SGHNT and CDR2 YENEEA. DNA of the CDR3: TGTGCCAGCAGCCCGAGCCCCCCAGAGTTCTACGAGCAGTACTTC. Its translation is CASSPSPPEFYEQYF.

DNA for the CDR3: TGTGCCAGCAGCCCCTGGGAGGCTTCCTACGAGCAGTACTTC. It specifies CASSPWEASYEQYF. The chain recombines TRBV9 with TRBJ2-7, with D possibly TRBD2 on 6 matching bases. V lost 4 bases to trimming and J lost 1 base, with 12 bases between them. The CDR3 has 14 residues. CDR1 is SGDLS and CDR2 is YYNGEE in the germline V gene.

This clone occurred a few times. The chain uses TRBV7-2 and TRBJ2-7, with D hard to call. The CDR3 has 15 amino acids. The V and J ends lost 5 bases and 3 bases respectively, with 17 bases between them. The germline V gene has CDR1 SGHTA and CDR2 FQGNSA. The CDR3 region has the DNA TGTGCCAGCAGCCCCTTGTTTTCCAAACACTACGAGCAGTACTTC. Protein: CASSPLFSKHYEQYF.

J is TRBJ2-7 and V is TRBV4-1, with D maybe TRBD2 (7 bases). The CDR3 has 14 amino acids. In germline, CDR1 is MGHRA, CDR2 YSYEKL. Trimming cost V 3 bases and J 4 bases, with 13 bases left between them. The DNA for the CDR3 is TGCGCCAGCAGCCAGGCGGGGGCTAAGTACGAGCAGTACTTC. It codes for CASSQAGAKYEQYF.

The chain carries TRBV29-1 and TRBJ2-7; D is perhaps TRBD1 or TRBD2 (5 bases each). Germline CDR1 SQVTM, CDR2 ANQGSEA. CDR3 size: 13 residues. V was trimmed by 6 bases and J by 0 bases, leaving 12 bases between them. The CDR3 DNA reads TGCAGCGTGCGAGGGACCCGCTCCTACGAGCAGTACTTC. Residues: CSVRGTRSYEQYF.

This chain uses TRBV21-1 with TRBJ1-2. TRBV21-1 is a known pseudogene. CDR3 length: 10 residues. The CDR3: CASSLHGYTF. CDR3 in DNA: TGTGCCAGCAGCCTACATGGCTACACCTTC.

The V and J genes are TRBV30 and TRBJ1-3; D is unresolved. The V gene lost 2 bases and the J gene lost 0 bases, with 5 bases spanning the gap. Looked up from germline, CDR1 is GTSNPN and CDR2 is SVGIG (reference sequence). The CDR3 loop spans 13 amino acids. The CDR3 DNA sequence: TGTGCCTGGAGTTATAACTCTGGAAACACCATATATTTT. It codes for CAWSYNSGNTIYF.

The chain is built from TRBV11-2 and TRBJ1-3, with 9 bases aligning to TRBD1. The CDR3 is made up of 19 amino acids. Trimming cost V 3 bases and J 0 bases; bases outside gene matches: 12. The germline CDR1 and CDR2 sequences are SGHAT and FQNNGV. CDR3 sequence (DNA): TGTGCCAGCAGCTTGTGGCGGGGGGACAGGGTCTACTCTGGAAACACCATATATTTT. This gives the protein CASSLWRGDRVYSGNTIYF.

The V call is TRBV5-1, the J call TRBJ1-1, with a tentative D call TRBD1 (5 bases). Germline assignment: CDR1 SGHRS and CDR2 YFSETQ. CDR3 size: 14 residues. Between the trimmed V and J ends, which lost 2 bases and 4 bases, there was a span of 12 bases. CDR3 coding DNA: TGCGCCAGCAGCTTACGTGGACAATCCACTGAAGCTTTCTTT. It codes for CASSLRGQSTEAFF.

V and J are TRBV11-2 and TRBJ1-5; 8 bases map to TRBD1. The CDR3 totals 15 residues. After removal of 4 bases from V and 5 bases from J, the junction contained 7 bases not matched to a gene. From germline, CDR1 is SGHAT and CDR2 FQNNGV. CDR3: CASSSGQGTYQPQHF. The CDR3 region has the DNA TGTGCCAGCAGCTCAGGACAGGGAACTTATCAGCCCCAGCATTTT.

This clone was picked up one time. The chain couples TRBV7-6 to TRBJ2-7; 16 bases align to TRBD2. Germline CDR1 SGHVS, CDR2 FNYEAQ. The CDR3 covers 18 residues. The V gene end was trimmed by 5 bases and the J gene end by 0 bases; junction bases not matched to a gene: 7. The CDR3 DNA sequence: TGTGCCAGCAGCCCCGGGACTAGCGGGGGGGCGGTCTCCTACGAGCAGTACTTC. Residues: CASSPGTSGGAVSYEQYF.

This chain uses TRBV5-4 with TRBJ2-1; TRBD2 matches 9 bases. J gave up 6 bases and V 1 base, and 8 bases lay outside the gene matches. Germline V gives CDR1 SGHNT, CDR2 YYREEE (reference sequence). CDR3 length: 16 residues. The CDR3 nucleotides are TGTGCCAGCAGCTTGTTCGGCGGGGGGGTCTCCAATGAGCAGTTCTTC. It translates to CASSLFGGGVSNEQFF. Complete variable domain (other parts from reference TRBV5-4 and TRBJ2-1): ETGVTQSPTHLIKTRGQQVTLRCSSQSGHNTVSWYQQALGQGPQFIFQYYREEENGRGNFPPRFSGLQFPNYSSELNVNALELDDSALYLCASSLFGGGVSNEQFFGPGTRLTVL.

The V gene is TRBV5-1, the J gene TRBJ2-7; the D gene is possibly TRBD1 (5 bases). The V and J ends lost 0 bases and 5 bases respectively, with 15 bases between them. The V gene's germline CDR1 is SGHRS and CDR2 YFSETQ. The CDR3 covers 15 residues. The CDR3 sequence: CASSLARQIVHEQYF. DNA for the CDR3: TGCGCCAGCAGCTTGGCCAGACAGATAGTACACGAGCAGTACTTC.

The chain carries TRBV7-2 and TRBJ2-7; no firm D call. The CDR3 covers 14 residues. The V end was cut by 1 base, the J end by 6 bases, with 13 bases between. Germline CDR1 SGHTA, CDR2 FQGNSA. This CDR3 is CASSLDYPSAEQYF. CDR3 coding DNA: TGTGCCAGCAGCTTAGACTATCCGTCGGCCGAGCAGTACTTC.

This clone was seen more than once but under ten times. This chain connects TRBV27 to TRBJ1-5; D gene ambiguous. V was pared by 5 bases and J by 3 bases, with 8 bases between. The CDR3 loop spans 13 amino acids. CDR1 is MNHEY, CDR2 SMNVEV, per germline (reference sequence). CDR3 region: CASSNSANQPQHF. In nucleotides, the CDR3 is TGTGCCAGCAGTAACAGCGCCAATCAGCCCCAGCATTTT.

The CDR3 loop reads CASSVFPSYEQYF. Written as DNA, the CDR3 is TGTGCCAGTAGTGTCTTCCCCTCCTACGAGCAGTACTTC. J is TRBJ2-7 and V is TRBV19; D not certain. Germline lookup yields CDR1 LNHDA and CDR2 SQIVND (reference sequence). V shed 5 bases and J shed 0 bases, with 8 bases lying between them. The CDR3 has 13 residues.

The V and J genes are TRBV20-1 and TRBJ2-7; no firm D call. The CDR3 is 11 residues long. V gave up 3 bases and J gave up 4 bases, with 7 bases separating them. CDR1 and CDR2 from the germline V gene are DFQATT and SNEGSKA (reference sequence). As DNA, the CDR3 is TGCAGTGCTAGGGGGATTTACGAGCAGTACTTC. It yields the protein CSARGIYEQYF.

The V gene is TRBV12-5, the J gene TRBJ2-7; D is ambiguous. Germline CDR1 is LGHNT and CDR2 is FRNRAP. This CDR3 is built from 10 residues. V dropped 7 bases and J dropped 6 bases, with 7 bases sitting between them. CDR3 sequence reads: CASALVEQYF. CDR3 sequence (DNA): TGTGCTAGTGCCCTCGTCGAGCAGTACTTC.

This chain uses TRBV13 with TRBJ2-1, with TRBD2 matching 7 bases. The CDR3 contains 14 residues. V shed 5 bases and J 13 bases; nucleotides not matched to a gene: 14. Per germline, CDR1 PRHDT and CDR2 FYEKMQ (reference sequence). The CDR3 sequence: CASSDTMGGGGQFF. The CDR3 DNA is TGTGCCAGCAGCGATACTATGGGTGGCGGGGGTCAGTTCTTC. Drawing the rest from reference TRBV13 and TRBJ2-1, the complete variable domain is AAGVIQSPRHLIKEKRETATLKCYPIPRHDTVYWYQQGPGQDPQFLISFYEKMQSDKGSIPDRFSAQQFSDYHSELNMSSLELGDSALYFCASSDTMGGGGQFFGPGTRLTVL.

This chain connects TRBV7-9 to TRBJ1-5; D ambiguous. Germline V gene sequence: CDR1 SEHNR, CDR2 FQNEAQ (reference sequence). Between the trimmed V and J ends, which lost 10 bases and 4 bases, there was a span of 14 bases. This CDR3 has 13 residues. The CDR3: CATAGRGNQPQHF. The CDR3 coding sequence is TGTGCCACCGCGGGCCGCGGTAATCAGCCCCAGCATTTT.

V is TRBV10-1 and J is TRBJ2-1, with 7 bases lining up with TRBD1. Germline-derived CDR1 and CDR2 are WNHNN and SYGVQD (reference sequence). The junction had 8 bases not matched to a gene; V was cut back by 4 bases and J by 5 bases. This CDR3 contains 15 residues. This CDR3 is CASSAGTARNNEQFF. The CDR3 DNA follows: TGCGCCAGCAGTGCCGGGACAGCCAGGAACAATGAGCAGTTCTTC.

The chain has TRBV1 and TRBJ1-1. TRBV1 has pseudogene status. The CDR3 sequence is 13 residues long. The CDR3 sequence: CTSSRVGNTEAFF. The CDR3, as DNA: TGCACCAGCAGCCGGGTAGGGAACACTGAAGCTTTCTTT.

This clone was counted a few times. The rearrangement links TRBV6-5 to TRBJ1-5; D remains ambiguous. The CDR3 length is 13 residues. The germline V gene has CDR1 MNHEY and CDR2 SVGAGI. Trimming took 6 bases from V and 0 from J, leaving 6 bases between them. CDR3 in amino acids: CASSTASNQPQHF. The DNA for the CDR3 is TGTGCCAGCAGCACGGCTAGCAATCAGCCCCAGCATTTT.

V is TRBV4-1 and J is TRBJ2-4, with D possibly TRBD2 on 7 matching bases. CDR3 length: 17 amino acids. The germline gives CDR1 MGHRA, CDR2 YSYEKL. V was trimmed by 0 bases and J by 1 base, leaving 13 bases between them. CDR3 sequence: CASSQEGGGLAKNIQYF. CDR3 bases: TGCGCCAGCAGCCAAGAGGGAGGGGGGTTGGCCAAAAACATTCAGTACTTC.

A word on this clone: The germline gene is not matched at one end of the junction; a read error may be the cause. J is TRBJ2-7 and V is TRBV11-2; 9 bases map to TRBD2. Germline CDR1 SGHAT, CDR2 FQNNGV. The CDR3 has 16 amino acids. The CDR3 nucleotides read TGTACCAGCAGCTCCCTTGCGGGGGGGATCTCCTACGAGCAGTACTTC. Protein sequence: CTSSSLAGGISYEQYF.

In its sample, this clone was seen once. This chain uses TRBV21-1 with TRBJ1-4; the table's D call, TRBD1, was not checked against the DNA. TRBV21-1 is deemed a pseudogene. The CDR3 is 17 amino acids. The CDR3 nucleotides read TGTGCCAGCAGGGCCGGGACACCCGTTACTTGCATGGAAAAACTGTTTTTT. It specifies CASRAGTPVTCMEKLFF.

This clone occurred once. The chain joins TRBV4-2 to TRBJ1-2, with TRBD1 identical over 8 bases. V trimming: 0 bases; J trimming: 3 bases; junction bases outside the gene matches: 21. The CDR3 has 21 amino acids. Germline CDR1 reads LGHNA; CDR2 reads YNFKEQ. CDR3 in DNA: TGTGCCAGCAGCCAAGATACCCCAATAACGACAGGGGCGCACCTCTACTATGGCTACACCTTC. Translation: CASSQDTPITTGAHLYYGYTF.

CDR3 in DNA: TGTGCCAGCAGCAGATTTGAAGTAGGTTGTAGGTACGAGCAGTACTTC. Encoded protein: CASSRFEVGCRYEQYF. This chain uses TRBV21-1 with TRBJ2-7. TRBV21-1 is flagged as a pseudogene. This CDR3 has 16 residues.

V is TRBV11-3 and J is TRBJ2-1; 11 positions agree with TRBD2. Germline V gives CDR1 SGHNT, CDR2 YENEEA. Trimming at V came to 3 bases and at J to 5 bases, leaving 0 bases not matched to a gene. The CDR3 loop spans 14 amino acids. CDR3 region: CASSFSGGDNEQFF. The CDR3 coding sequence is TGTGCCAGCAGCTTTAGCGGGGGGGACAATGAGCAGTTCTTC.

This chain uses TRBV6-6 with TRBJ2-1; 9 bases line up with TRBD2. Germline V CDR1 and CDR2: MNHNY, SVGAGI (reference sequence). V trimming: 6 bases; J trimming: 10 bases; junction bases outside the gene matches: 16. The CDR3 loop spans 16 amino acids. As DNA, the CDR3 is TGTGCCAGCAGGTCCTCTAGCGGGATTGCTCTGGCGGAGCAGTTCTTC. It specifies CASRSSSGIALAEQFF.